This T cell receptor (beta chain) derives from a study of CD8 T cells in ankylosing spondylitis. The CDR3 has 14 residues. The trim removed 4 bases at V and 5 bases at J, leaving 5 bases unmatched. Germline V gives CDR1 SGDLS, CDR2 YYNGEE. This clonotype was found many times. Antigen specificity is unknown. General observations from the study: What seemed typical of ankylosing spondylitis blood was a TCR beta motif built from about eight highly homologous variants.

TCRdb re-called the 5' RACE reads with MiXCR, one entry per CDR3 protein. The sample lists roughly 490,000 distinct CDR3 sequences, approximately 5% occurring once. Sequenced material: blood, either unsorted or a sorted T cell fraction (not recorded which). The rearrangement joins TRBV9 to TRBJ2-7; 11 bases match TRBD2. This clonotype was sampled from a male donor with ankylosing spondylitis. CDR3 amino acids: CASSKLAGVNEQYF. The DNA of the CDR3 is TGTGCCAGCAGCAAACTAGCGGGAGTGAACGAGCAGTACTTC.